These 26 T cell receptor beta chains came from one sample sequenced in a study of T cells after yellow fever vaccination (dated by TCRdb to the late 2010s). Read against the paper, the sample's treatment or condition label means: live attenuated yellow fever vaccine strain. Libraries were built with 5' RACE. The sample was run on an Illumina HiSeq 2500. The public reads were reprocessed in TCRdb via fastp at Q25 and MiXCR, keeping in-frame beta chains. Entries are consolidated by CDR3 protein sequence, retaining the most common genes and DNA. Across this sample there are hundreds of thousands of distinct CDR3 sequences, with approximately 13% seen only once. The ten largest clones add up to about 15% of the sample. The sample consisted of PBMCs, taken on the day of the yellow fever booster vaccination. The source of these receptors is a man between 25 and 39 years old who received the YFV17D yellow fever vaccine.

This chain uses TRBV5-1 with TRBJ2-7, with 14 bases fitting TRBD2. The V segment lost 4 bases and the J segment 1 base; nucleotides outside the gene matches: 1. The CDR3 consists of 15 residues. CDR1 and CDR2 (germline): SGHRS, YFSETQ. The CDR3 nucleotides are TGCGCCAGCAGCCGGACTAGCGGGAGGTCCTACGAGCAGTACTTC. Protein: CASSRTSGRSYEQYF.

This clonotype came up a few times. The gene calls are TRBV6-1 and TRBJ2-7; D ambiguous. The CDR3 extends over 14 amino acids. V was trimmed by 5 bases and J by 2 bases, leaving 13 bases between them. Germline V gene data show CDR1 as MNHNS and CDR2 as SASEGT. The CDR3 DNA reads TGTGCCAGCAGTCGGACGACGACCGCCTACGAGCAGTACTTC. Its protein product is CASSRTTTAYEQYF.

J is TRBJ2-1 and V is TRBV20-1, with 9 positions matching TRBD2. Germline CDR1 reads DFQATT; CDR2 reads SNEGSKA (reference sequence). V gave up 1 base and J gave up 8 bases; unmatched junction bases: 6. The CDR3 sequence is 14 residues long. The CDR3 nucleotides read TGCAGTGCTAGAGCGGCTAGCGGGATACATGAGCAGTTCTTC. It is translated as CSARAASGIHEQFF.

V is TRBV10-3 and J is TRBJ2-7; TRBD1 or TRBD2 may be the D gene (5 bases each). Germline CDR1 is ENHRY and CDR2 is SYGVKD. This CDR3 has 17 residues. Trimming stripped 3 bases from V and 3 bases from J, with 21 bases between. The CDR3 protein is CAISERKSGPQGYEQYF. DNA of the CDR3: TGTGCCATCAGTGAACGGAAAAGCGGTCCCCAGGGCTACGAGCAGTACTTC.

This clonotype has just a few counts. V gene TRBV10-3 combines with J gene TRBJ2-5, with 8 nucleotides matching TRBD2. V shed 3 bases, J shed 3 bases, and the junction held 9 bases outside the gene matches. This CDR3 is built from 16 residues. Germline CDR1 and CDR2: ENHRY and SYGVKD. The CDR3: CAISDAGGRQKETQYF. The CDR3 DNA follows: TGTGCCATCAGTGACGCGGGGGGACGGCAAAAAGAGACCCAGTACTTC.

This clonotype was counted only a few times. V is TRBV2 and J is TRBJ2-7, with 9 bases matching TRBD2. The CDR3 has 16 amino acids. Germline assignment: CDR1 SNHLY and CDR2 FYNNEI. V lost 5 bases, J lost 2 bases, and 10 bases stayed unmatched. This CDR3 reads CASSPGGLAGTYEQYF. CDR3 sequence (DNA): TGTGCCAGCAGTCCCGGAGGGCTAGCGGGGACCTACGAGCAGTACTTC.

This clonotype was observed at least ten times. Written as DNA, the CDR3 is TGCAGTGCTCAAGCGGGGTGGGCGGGAGCATACAATGAGCAGTTCTTC. Translated, it gives CSAQAGWAGAYNEQFF. V is TRBV20-1 and J is TRBJ2-1; TRBD2 matches 7 bases. CDR1 is DFQATT, CDR2 SNEGSKA, per germline (reference sequence). V lost 5 bases to trimming and J lost 4 bases; unmatched junction nucleotides: 14. The CDR3 contains 16 residues.

This clonotype was recorded a few times. The rearrangement joins TRBV5-1 to TRBJ2-1; D is perhaps TRBD2 (6 bases). CDR1 is SGHRS and CDR2 is YFSETQ in the germline V gene. Trimming cost V 5 bases and J 13 bases, with 22 bases left between them. The CDR3 sequence is 14 residues long. The CDR3 DNA reads as TGCGCCAGCAGTTGGGATGCCGGGACTTCCATTCAGTTCTTC. This sequence encodes CASSWDAGTSIQFF.

Note on this clonotype: Relative to the germline gene, one junction end is altered; a read error may explain this. The chain couples TRBV20-1 to TRBJ2-1; a weak D match, TRBD1 (5 bases). From germline, CDR1 is DFQATT and CDR2 SNEGSKA (reference sequence). The CDR3 contains 12 residues. The chain's CDR3 is CSAQGSGFGRIF. CDR3 nucleotide sequence: TGCAGTGCTCAGGGATCCGGTTTTGGGCGGATCTTC.

This clonotype was counted only a few times. The rearrangement links TRBV18 to TRBJ2-6, with 11 bases that match TRBD1. CDR3 size: 17 residues. Trimming removed 3 bases from V and 0 bases from J; junction bases left unmatched: 1. CDR1 and CDR2 (germline): KGHSH, LQKENI. The CDR3 nucleotides read TGTGCCAGCTCACCTGGGACAGGGGGCTCTGGGGCCAACGTCCTGACTTTC. Protein: CASSPGTGGSGANVLTF.

A few counts support this clonotype. The chain employs TRBV4-3 and TRBJ1-3; perhaps TRBD1 as D (5 bases). CDR1 LGHNA and CDR2 YSLEER come from the germline V gene. V gave up 0 bases and J gave up 0 bases, with 12 bases separating them. The CDR3 totals 17 residues. This chain's CDR3 is CASSQDLAGRSGNTIYF. The CDR3 bases are TGCGCCAGCAGCCAAGATCTTGCGGGACGCTCTGGAAACACCATATATTTT.

This clonotype was counted at least ten times. Compared with germline, one end of the junction differs, possibly owing to a read error. The chain joins TRBV20-1 to TRBJ2-1; the match to TRBD2 covers 7 bases. The CDR3 contains 14 residues. Looked up from germline, CDR1 is DFQATT and CDR2 is SNEGSKA (reference sequence). The CDR3, as DNA: TGCAGTGCCAGAGGTCTAGCGGATTACAATGAGCAGTTCTTC. Amino acids: CSARGLADYNEQFF.

This clonotype was recorded a few times. This sequence joins TRBV4-3 and TRBJ2-7; 7 bases agree with TRBD1. The CDR3 runs to 14 residues. V lost 4 bases, J lost 4 bases, and 7 bases stayed unmatched. Germline CDR1 is LGHNA and CDR2 is YSLEER. The CDR3 nucleotides read TGCGCCAGCAGCCGTACACGGGACAGTTACGAGCAGTACTTC. Residues: CASSRTRDSYEQYF.

This clonotype was seen many times. J is TRBJ2-7 and V is TRBV20-1; tentative D call: TRBD1 (7 bases). Trimming stripped 6 bases from V and 3 bases from J, with 18 bases between. This CDR3 is 14 amino acids long. Germline V gene sequence: CDR1 DFQATT, CDR2 SNEGSKA (reference sequence). CDR3 sequence reads: CSAAPGGTDYEQYF. DNA for the CDR3: TGCAGTGCAGCCCCAGGGGGGACAGACTACGAGCAGTACTTC.

This clonotype was picked up many times. The V call is TRBV12-3 or TRBV12-4, the J call TRBJ2-6; possible D gene TRBD1, 6 bases. V was pared by 6 bases and J by 4 bases, with 10 bases between. The CDR3 is made up of 14 amino acids. CDR3 nucleotide sequence: TGTGCCAGCAGGCCTGGGACAGGGGCCAACGTCCTGACTTTC. Its translation is CASRPGTGANVLTF.

This chain joins TRBV30 and TRBJ2-1, with 8 bases aligning to TRBD2. V trimming: 2 bases; J trimming: 7 bases; junction bases outside the gene matches: 1. Germline assignment: CDR1 GTSNPN and CDR2 SVGIG (reference sequence). The CDR3 contains 12 residues. The CDR3 region is CAWSRGRNEQFF. CDR3 nucleotide sequence: TGTGCCTGGAGTCGCGGGAGGAATGAGCAGTTCTTC.

This clonotype was seen repeatedly, ten times or more. The CDR3 nucleotides read TGCGCCAGCAGCTTGGACCCACCCGGGAATGAGCAGTTCTTC. Translating gives CASSLDPPGNEQFF. The gene calls are TRBV5-1 and TRBJ2-1; D is unclear. CDR3 length: 14 amino acids. CDR1 and CDR2 from the germline V gene are SGHRS and YFSETQ. With 0 bases removed from V and 7 bases from J, the gap between germline ends came to 11 bases.

This clonotype was seen a few times. The chain couples TRBV4-1 to TRBJ2-1, with TRBD1 matching over 11 bases. The germline V gene encodes CDR1 MGHRA and CDR2 YSYEKL. The junction had 2 bases not matched to a gene; V was cut back by 3 bases and J by 7 bases. The CDR3 is 14 residues long. For the CDR3, the DNA is TGCGCCAGCAGCCAGGGACAGGGGGTGAATGAGCAGTTCTTC. Translation gives CASSQGQGVNEQFF.

At least ten counts were recorded for this clonotype. The chain combines TRBV28 with TRBJ2-7, with D maybe TRBD1 (5 bases). There are 14 residues in the CDR3. CDR1 and CDR2 (germline): MDHEN, SYDVKM. V lost 7 bases, J lost 5 bases, and 18 bases lay in between. Here the CDR3 DNA reads TGTGCCAGCATTGCTGGGCAGGGCTACAACGAGCAGTACTTC. It yields the protein CASIAGQGYNEQYF.

The table lists this clonotype with a few counts. The chain uses TRBV20-1 and TRBJ2-2, with 15 nucleotides matching TRBD2. The CDR3 contains 20 residues. Germline V CDR1 and CDR2: DFQATT, SNEGSKA (reference sequence). V lost 1 base and J lost 3; bases outside the gene matches: 12. DNA of the CDR3: TGCAGTGCTAGAGGCCGGGGGGGACTAGCGGGAGGTCCATACACCGGGGAGCTGTTTTTT. This gives the protein CSARGRGGLAGGPYTGELFF.

This clonotype was picked up a small number of times. The chain links TRBV28 to TRBJ2-5; 7 bases fit TRBD2. The germline V gene has CDR1 MDHEN and CDR2 SYDVKM. This CDR3 is built from 17 residues. The J segment lost 0 bases and the V segment lost 7 bases, leaving 14 bases of the junction unmatched. Here the CDR3 reads CASTWGGLARYQETQYF. The CDR3 DNA sequence: TGTGCCAGCACCTGGGGGGGTCTAGCGAGGTACCAAGAGACCCAGTACTTC. Full variable domain (outside the CDR3, taken from reference TRBV28 and TRBJ2-5): DVKVTQSSRYLVKRTGEKVFLECVQDMDHENMFWYRQDPGLGLRLIYFSYDVKMKEKGDIPEGYSVSREKKERFSLILESASTNQTSMYLCASTWGGLARYQETQYFGPGTRLLVL.

The sample holds a few counts of this clonotype. The chain recombines TRBV7-2 with TRBJ2-5; TRBD2 aligns across 8 bases. The trim removed 7 bases at V and 1 base at J, leaving 14 bases unmatched. The V gene's germline CDR1 is SGHTA and CDR2 FQGNSA. This CDR3 region has 17 residues. CDR3 in DNA: TGTGCCAGCACCCCCCGGGGGGGCCCCGGCTTCCAAGAGACCCAGTACTTC. This sequence encodes CASTPRGGPGFQETQYF.

This chain joins TRBV20-1 and TRBJ2-3, with D uncertain. Trimming removed 4 bases from V and 7 bases from J, with 9 bases in between. The germline V gene encodes CDR1 DFQATT and CDR2 SNEGSKA (reference sequence). The CDR3 is 11 amino acids. The CDR3 is CSANAQHTQYF. The CDR3 DNA sequence: TGCAGTGCTAACGCGCAGCATACGCAGTATTTT.

This clonotype was found many times. V and J are TRBV7-2 and TRBJ2-5; 11 bases fit TRBD2. The CDR3 totals 18 residues. From germline, CDR1 is SGHTA and CDR2 FQGNSA. V trimming: 0 bases; J trimming: 5 bases; junction bases outside the gene matches: 11. CDR3 sequence: CASSLATSGGRARETQYF. The CDR3, as DNA: TGTGCCAGCAGCTTAGCAACTAGCGGGGGACGAGCACGGGAGACCCAGTACTTC.

A remark on this clonotype: This may be a read error, as it is one base from a much larger clone. The chain uses TRBV7-8 and TRBJ2-1; possible D gene TRBD2, 5 bases. The germline V gene encodes CDR1 SGHVS and CDR2 FQNEAQ. The CDR3 is made up of 16 amino acids. The CDR3 sequence: CASGLTGTPLDNEQFF. CDR3 in DNA: TGTGCCAGCGGCTTAACGGGAACCCCCCTCGACAATGAGCAGTTCTTC.

The chain has TRBV7-2 and TRBJ2-7; a possible D gene is TRBD2 (7 bases). CDR1 is SGHTA and CDR2 is FQGNSA in the germline V gene. The CDR3 is made up of 13 amino acids. The V gene lost 3 bases and the J gene lost 5 bases, with 11 bases spanning the gap. The DNA for the CDR3 is TGTGCCAGCAGCTTCAGAGGGGGGGACGAGCAGTACTTC. Protein product: CASSFRGGDEQYF.